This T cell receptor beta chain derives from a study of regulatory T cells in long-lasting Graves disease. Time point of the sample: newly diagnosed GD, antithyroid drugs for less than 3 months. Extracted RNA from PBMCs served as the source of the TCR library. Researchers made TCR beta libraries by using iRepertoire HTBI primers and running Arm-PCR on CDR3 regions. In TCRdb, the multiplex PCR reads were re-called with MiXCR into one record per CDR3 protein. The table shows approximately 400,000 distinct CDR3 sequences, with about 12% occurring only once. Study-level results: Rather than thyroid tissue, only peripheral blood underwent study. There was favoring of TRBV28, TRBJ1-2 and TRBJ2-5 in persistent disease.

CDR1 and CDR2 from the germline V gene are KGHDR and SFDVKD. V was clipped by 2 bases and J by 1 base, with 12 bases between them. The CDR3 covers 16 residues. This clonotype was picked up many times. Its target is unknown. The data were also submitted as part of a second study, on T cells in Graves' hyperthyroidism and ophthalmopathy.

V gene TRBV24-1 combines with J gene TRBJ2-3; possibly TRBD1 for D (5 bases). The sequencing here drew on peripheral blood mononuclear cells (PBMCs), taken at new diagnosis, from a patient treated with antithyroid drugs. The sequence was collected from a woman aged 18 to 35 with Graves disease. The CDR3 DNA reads TGTGCCACCAGTGATTCGGCAGGGAAGGGCACAGATACGCAGTATTTT. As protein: CATSDSAGKGTDTQYF.